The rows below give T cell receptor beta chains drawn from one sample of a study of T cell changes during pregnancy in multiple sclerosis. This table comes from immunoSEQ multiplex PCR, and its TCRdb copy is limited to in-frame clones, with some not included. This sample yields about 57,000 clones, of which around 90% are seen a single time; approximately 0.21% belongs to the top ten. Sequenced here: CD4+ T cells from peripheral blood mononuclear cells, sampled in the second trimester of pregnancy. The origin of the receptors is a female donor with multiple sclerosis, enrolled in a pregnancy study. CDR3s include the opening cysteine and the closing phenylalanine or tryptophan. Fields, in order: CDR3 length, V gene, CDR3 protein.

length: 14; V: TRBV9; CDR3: CASSVGHRNQPQHF
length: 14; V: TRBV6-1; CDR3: CASTLAGGYNEQFF
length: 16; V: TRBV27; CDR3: CASSSFRTSGKNTQYF
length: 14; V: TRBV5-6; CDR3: CASSLGAAGRPQHF
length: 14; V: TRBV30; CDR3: CALARAGVGEKLFF
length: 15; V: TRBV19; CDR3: CASSTGTGFVNEQFF
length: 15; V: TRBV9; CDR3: CASSVGGPGIHEQYF
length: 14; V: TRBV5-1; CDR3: CASSFRTGEGEQYF
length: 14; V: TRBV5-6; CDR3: CASSPIRGTGELFF
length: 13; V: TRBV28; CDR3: CASSSGSLGEQYF
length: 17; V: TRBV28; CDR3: CASSTGYSVSSTDTQYF
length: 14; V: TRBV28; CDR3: CASSSGRGTYGYTF
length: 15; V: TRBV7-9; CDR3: CASSLGDRGQTEAFF
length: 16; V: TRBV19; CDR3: CASSPRDTRRGQPQHF
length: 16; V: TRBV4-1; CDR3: CASSHSGTGGNYEQYF